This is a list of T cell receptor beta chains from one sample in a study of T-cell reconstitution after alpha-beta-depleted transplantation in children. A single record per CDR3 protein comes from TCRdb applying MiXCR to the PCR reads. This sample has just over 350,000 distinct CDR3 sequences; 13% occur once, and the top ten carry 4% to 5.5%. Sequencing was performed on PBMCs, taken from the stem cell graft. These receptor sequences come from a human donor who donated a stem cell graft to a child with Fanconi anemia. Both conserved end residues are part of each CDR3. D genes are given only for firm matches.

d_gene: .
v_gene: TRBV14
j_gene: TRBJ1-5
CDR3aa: CASSQDRQAPQHF

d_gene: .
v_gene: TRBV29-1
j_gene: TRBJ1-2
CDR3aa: CSVGRGDGYTF

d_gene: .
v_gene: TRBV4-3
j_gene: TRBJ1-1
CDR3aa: CASSQEWGSQKAFF

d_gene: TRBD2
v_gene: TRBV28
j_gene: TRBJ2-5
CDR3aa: CASNGGVTKTQYF

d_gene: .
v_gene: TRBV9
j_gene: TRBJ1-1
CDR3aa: CASSPSPGVRANTEAFF

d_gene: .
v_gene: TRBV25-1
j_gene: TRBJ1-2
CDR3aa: CASQRETHGGYTF

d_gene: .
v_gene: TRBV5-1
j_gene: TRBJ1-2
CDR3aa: CASSQVPGYGYTF

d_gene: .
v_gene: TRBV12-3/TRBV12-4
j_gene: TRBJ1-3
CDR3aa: CASSSGSSGNTIYF

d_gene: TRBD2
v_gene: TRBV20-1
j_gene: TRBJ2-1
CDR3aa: CSAIPGGRGGYNEQFF

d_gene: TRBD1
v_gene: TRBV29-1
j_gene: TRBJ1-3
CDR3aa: CSGQSTGALGNTIYF

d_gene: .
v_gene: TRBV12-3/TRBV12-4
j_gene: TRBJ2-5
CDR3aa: CASSDRYQETQYF

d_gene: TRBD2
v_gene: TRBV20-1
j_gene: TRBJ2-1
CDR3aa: CSARGGNWNEQFF